The sequence of this T cell receptor (beta chain) was determined in a study of cytomegalovirus exposure and HLA in healthy donors. General study findings and limits: TCR beta chain V- and J-gene trimming was linked, in a later analysis, to a missense variant in DCLRE1C.

This clone has just one count. Its antigen is currently unknown. Primers included in the PCR were 60 Vbeta and 13 Jbeta primers. Sequenced by immunoSEQ multiplex PCR; TCRdb stores in-frame clones only, minus some. The sample shows about 160,000 clones, roughly 79% of them seen only once. The CDR3 contains 11 residues. Looked up from germline, CDR1 is GTSNPN and CDR2 is SVGIG (reference sequence). V gave up 3 bases and J gave up 3 bases, with 6 bases separating them. The sequenced material came from PBMCs. The origin of this receptor is a woman aged 50 to 65 in good health and CMV-seropositive. The chain combines TRBV30 with TRBJ2-7; the D is unclear. This CDR3 reads CAWSGYYEQYF. The CDR3 DNA reads as TGTGCCTGGAGCGGTTACTACGAGCAGTACTTC.